These 17 T cell receptor beta chains came from one sample sequenced in a study of regulatory T cells in long-lasting Graves disease. Through Arm-PCR of CDR3 regions and iRepertoire HTBI primers, TCR beta libraries were built. Each CDR3 protein is one row after TCRdb ran MiXCR on the multiplex PCR reads. The sample holds 350,000 to 500,000 distinct CDR3 sequences, 13% to 15% seen once. Sample time point: newly diagnosed GD, antithyroid drugs for less than 3 months. PBMCs provided the RNA from which the TCR library was made. The data also belong to a second study, concerning T cells in Graves' hyperthyroidism and ophthalmopathy.

Sequencing was performed on peripheral blood mononuclear cells (PBMCs), taken at new diagnosis, from a patient treated with antithyroid drugs. The receptors were gathered from a woman aged 45 to 65 with Graves disease.

In regard to this clonotype: The junction departs from the called germline gene at one end, perhaps through a read error. CDR3 loop: CASSSYRGGNQLQHF. The CDR3 DNA reads as TGTGCCAGCAGTTCGTACAGGGGTGGCAATCAGCTCCAGCATTTT. This chain joins TRBV6-2 or TRBV6-3 and TRBJ1-5, with 7 bases fitting TRBD1. Germline CDR1 is MNHEY and CDR2 is SVGEGT. This CDR3 has 15 amino acids.

This clonotype was seen at least ten times. The rearrangement uses TRBV11-2 and TRBJ2-2; 8 bases map to TRBD1. Germline V gives CDR1 SGHAT, CDR2 FQNNGV. The CDR3 has 15 residues. Unmatched junction bases numbered 7, after V lost 5 bases and J lost 5 bases. The CDR3 loop reads CASSRGQGGTGELFF. In DNA form, the CDR3 reads TGTGCCAGCAGCCGCGGACAGGGCGGGACCGGGGAGCTGTTTTTT.

As for this clonotype: A junction end diverges from the germline sequence, so it may reflect a read error. This chain uses TRBV7-3 with TRBJ2-1, with D possibly being TRBD1 (6 bases). Germline lookup yields CDR1 SGHTA and CDR2 FQGTGA. The CDR3 is 12 residues long. CDR3 residues: CASSFRDNGQFF. As DNA, the CDR3 is TGTGCCAGCAGCTTCCGGGACAATGGGCAGTTCTTC. Complete variable domain (other parts from reference TRBV7-3 and TRBJ2-1): GAGVSQTPSNKVTEKGKYVELRCDPISGHTALYWYRQSLGQGPEFLIYFQGTGAADDSGLPNDRFFAVRPEGSVSTLKIQRTERGDSAVYLCASSFRDNGQFFGPGTRLTVL.

This clonotype was picked up many times. The chain joins TRBV10-2 to TRBJ1-5; no reliable D call. V gave up 5 bases and J gave up 4 bases, with 6 bases separating them. CDR1 and CDR2 (germline): WSHSY, SAAADI. This CDR3 spans 12 amino acids. The CDR3 DNA is TGCGCCAGCAGTACTCTTAATCAGCCCCAGCATTTT. Amino acids: CASSTLNQPQHF.

This clonotype was found many times. This chain links TRBV20-1 with TRBJ2-7; 7 bases are a match to TRBD1. CDR3 size: 13 residues. V dropped 0 bases and J dropped 6; count of bases not matched to a gene: 5. Germline V gene lookup returns CDR1 DFQATT and CDR2 SNEGSKA (reference sequence). CDR3 protein: CSARDRGGGEQYF. The CDR3 DNA reads as TGCAGTGCTAGAGATCGAGGGGGCGGCGAGCAGTACTTC.

This clonotype was seen a handful of times. The chain carries TRBV13 and TRBJ2-1; D remains ambiguous. V shed 3 bases and J shed 4 bases, with 7 bases lying between them. Germline-derived CDR1 and CDR2 are PRHDT and FYEKMQ (reference sequence). The CDR3 sequence is 13 residues long. CDR3 loop: CASSFRQYNEQFF. The CDR3 DNA reads as TGTGCCAGCAGCTTTAGACAATACAATGAGCAGTTCTTC.

This clonotype was picked up a small number of times. The chain employs TRBV28 and TRBJ2-2, with 9 bases fitting TRBD1. Germline CDR1 reads MDHEN; CDR2 reads SYDVKM. This CDR3 spans 16 amino acids. The trim removed 2 bases at V and 3 bases at J, leaving 4 bases unmatched. DNA of the CDR3: TGTGCCAGCAGTTTACTGGACAGGGGTGACACCGGGGAGCTGTTTTTT. It encodes CASSLLDRGDTGELFF.

This clonotype was detected many times. This chain connects TRBV3-1 to TRBJ1-1, with 8 positions matching TRBD1. V shed 4 bases and J 0 bases; nucleotides not matched to a gene: 7. The germline V gene encodes CDR1 LGHDT and CDR2 YNNKEL (reference sequence). The CDR3 sequence is 16 residues long. The CDR3 DNA follows: TGTGCCAGCAGCCTCCGGGACAGGTTCATGAACACTGAAGCTTTCTTT. Protein product: CASSLRDRFMNTEAFF.

With respect to this clonotype: Given a much more abundant clone one base away, this may be a read error. This chain joins TRBV12-3 or TRBV12-4 and TRBJ1-2; perhaps TRBD1 as D (5 bases). CDR3 length equals 15 residues. The CDR3 here is CGSSSGQGRYYGYTF. Written as DNA, the CDR3 is TGTGGCAGCAGCTCCGGCCAGGGCAGATACTATGGCTACACCTTC.

This clonotype showed up many times. This chain connects TRBV12-3 or TRBV12-4 to TRBJ2-3; D may be TRBD2 (6 bases). The CDR3 extends over 13 amino acids. Between the trimmed V and J ends, which lost 9 bases and 11 bases, there was a span of 21 bases. CDR3 protein: CARSGPSWGGQYF. The CDR3 bases are TGTGCCAGAAGCGGGCCCTCCTGGGGTGGGCAGTATTTT.

Many counts were recorded for this clonotype. The chain links TRBV4-1 to TRBJ2-3; D could derive from TRBD1 or TRBD2 (5 bases each). V was cut by 2 bases and J by 0 bases, with 9 bases left in between. CDR1 and CDR2 from the germline V gene are MGHRA and YSYEKL. This CDR3 spans 15 amino acids. In nucleotides, the CDR3 is TGCGCCAGCAGCCAAAACCGGGGCAGCACAGATACGCAGTATTTT. This encodes CASSQNRGSTDTQYF.

Details on this clonotype: The junction differs from germline at one of its ends, possibly a read error. The gene calls are TRBV28 and TRBJ1-1; D is unresolved. CDR3 length: 11 amino acids. Germline V gene lookup returns CDR1 MDHEN and CDR2 SYDVKM. CDR3 DNA sequence: TGTGTCAGCACTCTGAACACTGAAGCTTTCTTT. Translation: CVSTLNTEAFF. Full variable domain (missing parts from reference TRBV28 and TRBJ1-1): DVKVTQSSRYLVKRTGEKVFLECVQDMDHENMFWYRQDPGLGLRLIYFSYDVKMKEKGDIPEGYSVSREKKERFSLILESASTNQTSMYLCVSTLNTEAFFGQGTRLTVV.

This clonotype was counted many times. V usage is TRBV12-3 or TRBV12-4 and J usage is TRBJ1-6, with a possible D match to TRBD1 (5 bases). V was clipped by 5 bases and J by 5 bases, with 10 bases between them. The length of the CDR3 is 14 residues. The CDR3 DNA reads as TGTGCCAGCAGTCTCGGGGCTCATAATTCACCCCTCCACTTT. Protein sequence: CASSLGAHNSPLHF.

This clonotype occurred many times. The V call is TRBV12-3 or TRBV12-4, the J call TRBJ2-3, with 8 bases matching TRBD2. The V segment lost 3 bases and the J segment 5 bases; nucleotides outside the gene matches: 4. The CDR3 is made up of 14 amino acids. The chain's CDR3 is CASSLREEGDTQYF. CDR3 sequence (DNA): TGTGCCAGCAGTTTGCGGGAGGAGGGAGATACGCAGTATTTT.

This clonotype was found a few times. CDR3 coding DNA: TGTGCCAGCAGCCAGTCCGGGGCGTTCGACGAGCAGTACTTC. Translating it yields CASSQSGAFDEQYF. The V gene is TRBV6-2 or TRBV6-3, the J gene TRBJ2-7; D possibly matches TRBD1 or TRBD2 (5 bases each). This CDR3 region has 14 residues. Germline values: CDR1 MNHEY, CDR2 SVGEGT. Deletions cut 6 bases from V and 5 bases from J, with 17 bases between.

The chain has TRBV5-4 and TRBJ1-4; the D is unclear. Germline V gene sequence: CDR1 SGHNT, CDR2 YYREEE (reference sequence). The CDR3 spans 15 residues. Trimming removed 0 bases from V and 7 bases from J, with 13 bases in between. Written as DNA, the CDR3 is TGTGCCAGCAGCTTGGAGGCCCGAAAGAGTGAAAAACTGTTTTTT. This gives the protein CASSLEARKSEKLFF.

This clonotype has at least ten counts. The chain recombines TRBV11-2 with TRBJ1-1, with TRBD1 as a possible D gene (6 bases). Per the germline V gene, CDR1 is SGHAT and CDR2 is FQNNGV. The CDR3 contains 14 residues. V lost 1 base, J lost 7 bases, and 13 bases lay in between. The CDR3: CASSLGRWGHEAFF. The CDR3 nucleotides are TGTGCCAGCAGCTTAGGTCGCTGGGGGCATGAAGCTTTCTTT. The full variable domain, in which reference TRBV11-2 and TRBJ1-1 provide the parts outside the CDR3, is EAGVAQSPRYKIIEKRQSVAFWCNPISGHATLYWYQQILGQGPKLLIQFQNNGVVDDSQLPKDRFSAERLKGVDSTLKIQPAKLEDSAVYLCASSLGRWGHEAFFGQGTRLTVV.